These 6 T cell receptor beta chains were all obtained from the same sample, sequenced in a study of OX40 agonist ivuxolimab in advanced cancers. The assay was immunoSEQ multiplex PCR, and TCRdb's table has in-frame clones only and misses some. The table has approximately 90,000 clones, about 87% seen once. Here the sequenced sample was CD4+ or CD8+ T cells sorted from blood, taken in a trial of the OX40 agonist ivuxolimab. These receptor sequences come from an adult with an advanced solid tumor such as melanoma, head and neck, liver or kidney cancer.

The chain employs TRBV28 and TRBJ1-2; TRBD1 matches 7 bases. V was clipped by 5 bases and J by 3 bases; unmatched bases: 6. The CDR3 totals 14 residues. Germline CDR1 reads MDHEN; CDR2 reads SYDVKM. The CDR3 DNA sequence: TGTGCCAGCAGTCGCCGACAGGGCCACTATGGCTACACCTTC. Residues: CASSRRQGHYGYTF.

This chain connects TRBV2 to TRBJ2-5; perhaps TRBD2 as D (5 bases). The CDR3 extends over 15 amino acids. Germline assignment: CDR1 SNHLY and CDR2 FYNNEI. Trimming shortened V by 3 bases and J by 0 bases, and 11 bases separated the two germline ends. This chain's CDR3 is CASSDKTTYQETQYF. The CDR3, as DNA: TGTGCCAGCAGTGACAAGACTACTTACCAAGAGACCCAGTACTTC.

CDR3 coding DNA: TGTGCCAGCAGCTCCATAGGCGGGAATGAGCAGTTCTTC. This codes for CASSSIGGNEQFF. V is TRBV7-2 and J is TRBJ2-1, with D perhaps TRBD2 (5 bases). Germline loops: CDR1 SGHTA, CDR2 FQGNSA. The CDR3 extends over 13 amino acids. V was pared by 4 bases and J by 7 bases, with 11 bases between. Variable domain in full (rest from reference TRBV7-2 and TRBJ2-1): GAGVSQSPSNKVTEKGKDVELRCDPISGHTALYWYRQSLGQGLEFLIYFQGNSAPDKSGLPSDRFSAERTGGSVSTLTIQRTQQEDSAVYLCASSSIGGNEQFFGPGTRLTVL.

CDR3 region: CATTEGLNTEAFF. CDR3 sequence (DNA): TGTGCCACCACGGAGGGGTTGAACACTGAAGCTTTCTTT. The rearrangement uses TRBV15 and TRBJ1-1; tentative D call: TRBD1 (5 bases). The CDR3 is 13 residues long. V was pared by 7 bases and J by 0 bases, with 9 bases between. Germline CDR1 LNHNV, CDR2 YYDKDF (reference sequence). The variable domain in full, completed from reference TRBV15 and TRBJ1-1, reads DAMVIQNPRYQVTQFGKPVTLSCSQTLNHNVMYWYQQKSSQAPKLLFHYYDKDFNNEADTPDNFQSRRPNTSFCFLDIRSPGLGDTAMYLCATTEGLNTEAFFGQGTRLTVV.

J is TRBJ2-5 and V is TRBV5-1; 9 nucleotides line up with TRBD2. Germline-derived CDR1 and CDR2 are SGHRS and YFSETQ. V lost 6 bases to trimming and J lost 4 bases; unmatched junction nucleotides: 10. The CDR3 loop spans 15 amino acids. The CDR3 DNA reads TGCGCCAGCAACCTTAACACAGCGGGGGGAGAGACCCAGTACTTC. Amino acids: CASNLNTAGGETQYF. Full variable domain (rest looked up from reference TRBV5-1 and TRBJ2-5): KAGVTQTPRYLIKTRGQQVTLSCSPISGHRSVSWYQQTPGQGLQFLFEYFSETQRNKGNFPGRFSGRQFSNSRSEMNVSTLELGDSALYLCASNLNTAGGETQYFGPGTRLLVL.

The chain couples TRBV7-8 to TRBJ2-7; the match to TRBD2 covers 12 bases. This CDR3 has 13 amino acids. The junction had 7 bases not matched to a gene; V was cut back by 9 bases and J by 7 bases. Per the germline V gene, CDR1 is SGHVS and CDR2 is FQNEAQ. CDR3 bases: TGTGCCAGTTCTCGAGGACTAGCGGGGGAGCAGTACTTC. Its protein product is CASSRGLAGEQYF.